This entry features one TCR beta chain sequence. The antigen is not known. The sample belongs to a study of Tregs in tolerant kidney transplant recipients. Study findings and constraints: This study did not directly address biological reproducibility. Nucleotide sequences could not be compared across some patients' samples due to primer changes.

Profiled with immunoSEQ multiplex PCR; TCRdb holds only in-frame clones, not every one. Seen here are around 50,000 clones, roughly nine tenths observed once, and the top ten hold approximately 16%. The nonmyeloablative bone marrow transplants came from related graft donors, with transient mixed chimerism. CD4+CD25+CD127- Tregs, CD4+CD25- non-Tregs, CD4 and CD8 cells were sorted. This CDR3 spans 15 amino acids. Trimming cost V 3 bases and J 1 base, with 9 bases left between them. The germline gives CDR1 PRHDT, CDR2 FYEKMQ (reference sequence). The sequence derives from a human patient who received a combined kidney and bone marrow transplant. Some of the T cells may derive from the graft donor. This specimen was CD8+ T cells from blood (PBMCs), taken 24 months after the transplant. This chain links TRBV13 with TRBJ1-4, with D possibly TRBD1 on 5 matching bases. The DNA for the CDR3 is TGTGCCAGCAGCTTCAGGGCTGAAACTAATGAAAAACTGTTTTTT. Its protein is CASSFRAETNEKLFF.